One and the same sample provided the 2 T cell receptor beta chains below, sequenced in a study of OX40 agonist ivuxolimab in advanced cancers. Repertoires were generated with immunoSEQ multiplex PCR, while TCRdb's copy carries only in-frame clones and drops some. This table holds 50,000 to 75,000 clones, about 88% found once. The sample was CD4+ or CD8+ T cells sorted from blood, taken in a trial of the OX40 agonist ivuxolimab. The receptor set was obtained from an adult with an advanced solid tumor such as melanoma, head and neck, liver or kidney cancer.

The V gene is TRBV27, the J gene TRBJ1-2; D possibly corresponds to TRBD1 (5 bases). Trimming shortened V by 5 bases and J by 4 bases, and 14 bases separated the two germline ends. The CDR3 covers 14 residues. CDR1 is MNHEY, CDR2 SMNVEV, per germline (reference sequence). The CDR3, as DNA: TGTGCCAGCAGTATGCTAGGGACCGGCTATGGCTACACCTTC. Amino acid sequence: CASSMLGTGYGYTF.

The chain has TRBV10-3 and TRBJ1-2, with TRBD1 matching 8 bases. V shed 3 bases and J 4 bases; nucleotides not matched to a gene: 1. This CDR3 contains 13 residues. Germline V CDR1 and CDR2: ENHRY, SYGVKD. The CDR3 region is CAISDQGAYGYTF. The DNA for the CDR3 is TGTGCCATCAGTGACCAGGGGGCCTATGGCTACACCTTC.